These 28 T cell receptor beta chains share one sample of origin, sequenced in a study of T cell responses to AZD1222 COVID-19 vaccine. Profiled with immunoSEQ multiplex PCR; TCRdb holds only in-frame clones, not every one. The sample holds over 95,000 clones, 87% seen once. The sample consisted of peripheral blood, taken on day 0 of AZD1222 vaccination. The receptors come from an adult in good health.

The chain carries TRBV5-4 and TRBJ2-3; D is undetermined. The CDR3 loop spans 13 amino acids. CDR1 is SGHNT, CDR2 YYREEE, per germline (reference sequence). V dropped 3 bases and J dropped 2 bases, with 7 bases sitting between them. CDR3 DNA: TGTGCCAGCAGCTATCAAAACACAGATACGCAGTATTTT. Its protein product is CASSYQNTDTQYF.

J is TRBJ2-7 and V is TRBV4-2, with TRBD1 matching over 9 bases. The germline V gene encodes CDR1 LGHNA and CDR2 YNFKEQ. This CDR3 has 16 residues. V was pared by 0 bases and J by 5 bases, with 8 bases of the junction left unmatched. The CDR3 here is CASSQEGTQGADEQYF. In DNA form, the CDR3 reads TGTGCCAGCAGCCAAGAGGGGACACAGGGGGCGGACGAGCAGTACTTC.

CDR3 DNA: TGTGCCAGCAGCCCCGGGACGGGGAGCACAGATACGCAGTATTTT. Translated, it gives CASSPGTGSTDTQYF. V and J are TRBV11-3 and TRBJ2-3; TRBD1 or TRBD2 may be the D gene (5 bases each). Trimming removed 5 bases at V and 0 bases at J, with 12 bases between. This CDR3 contains 15 residues. CDR1 is SGHNT, CDR2 YENEEA, per germline.

The chain recombines TRBV2 with TRBJ2-3; D gene ambiguous. CDR1 is SNHLY and CDR2 is FYNNEI in the germline V gene. The V end was cut by 7 bases, the J end by 0 bases, with 14 bases between. This CDR3 has 15 amino acids. CDR3 region: CASTPLGGSTDTQYF. The CDR3 nucleotides are TGTGCCAGCACTCCACTGGGCGGTAGCACAGATACGCAGTATTTT.

In DNA, the CDR3 is TGTGCCAGCAGCCAATTCAGGGTCGAGGGGACCCAGTACTTC. It is translated as CASSQFRVEGTQYF. V gene TRBV14 combines with J gene TRBJ2-5, with D possibly called TRBD1 or TRBD2 (5 bases each). Trimming stripped 2 bases from V and 7 bases from J, with 14 bases between. Germline V gene lookup returns CDR1 SGHDN and CDR2 FVKESK. This CDR3 has 14 amino acids.

V and J are TRBV15 and TRBJ2-2, with D possibly TRBD1 on 5 matching bases. CDR1 and CDR2 from the germline V gene are LNHNV and YYDKDF (reference sequence). Trimming cost V 0 bases and J 5 bases, with 22 bases left between them. The length of the CDR3 is 19 residues. CDR3 coding DNA: TGTGCCACCAGCAGAGATCTTGCAAAATATGGGGCCAGAACCGGGGAGCTGTTTTTT. Its protein is CATSRDLAKYGARTGELFF.

V usage is TRBV4-3 and J usage is TRBJ2-5, with 10 bases identical to TRBD2. Germline lookup yields CDR1 LGHNA and CDR2 YSLEER. The J segment lost 5 bases and the V segment lost 4 bases, leaving 7 bases of the junction unmatched. This CDR3 has 15 residues. The CDR3 loop is CASSPEGSGRETQYF. Written as DNA, the CDR3 is TGCGCCAGCAGCCCCGAAGGTAGCGGGAGGGAGACCCAGTACTTC.

This chain joins TRBV7-2 and TRBJ2-4, with a weak D call TRBD2 (6 bases). The CDR3 length is 13 residues. Trimming removed 8 bases from V and 3 bases from J, with 11 bases in between. Germline CDR1 reads SGHTA; CDR2 reads FQGNSA. CDR3 protein: CASGRDDKNIQYF. The CDR3 DNA follows: TGTGCCAGCGGGCGGGACGACAAAAACATTCAGTACTTC.

The gene calls are TRBV18 and TRBJ1-2; D ambiguous. Trimming took off 3 bases at V and 3 bases at J, with 11 bases between the two ends. The CDR3 extends over 14 amino acids. The germline CDR1 and CDR2 sequences are KGHSH and LQKENI. Here the CDR3 DNA reads TGTGCCAGCTCACCCCCAGGACCGGACTATGGCTACACCTTC. Its translation: CASSPPGPDYGYTF.

This clone was seen more than once but under ten times. The genes are TRBV15 and TRBJ2-1; D is perhaps TRBD1 (6 bases). This CDR3 has 14 residues. V shed 1 base and J shed 4 bases, with 8 bases lying between them. CDR1 LNHNV and CDR2 YYDKDF come from the germline V gene (reference sequence). CDR3 bases: TGTGCCACCAGCAGAGCAACAGGGTACAATGAGCAGTTCTTC. Translating gives CATSRATGYNEQFF.

The chain joins TRBV24-1 to TRBJ2-3, with D perhaps matching TRBD2 (5 bases). The CDR3 loop spans 13 amino acids. V was shortened by 7 bases and J by 3 bases, with 10 bases between the two germline ends. Looked up from germline, CDR1 is KGHDR and CDR2 is SFDVKD. The CDR3 DNA reads as TGTGCCACCAGCGGGATAGTGACAGATACGCAGTATTTT. Its translation: CATSGIVTDTQYF.

This clone has a single count. This chain joins TRBV7-9 and TRBJ1-5; no reliable D call. Trimming removed 1 base at V and 5 bases at J, with 9 bases between. The CDR3 contains 14 residues. Germline loops: CDR1 SEHNR, CDR2 FQNEAQ (reference sequence). The CDR3 spells CASSLGALDQPQHF. CDR3 in DNA: TGTGCCAGCAGCTTAGGGGCGTTAGATCAGCCCCAGCATTTT. The entire variable domain, with the rest obtained from reference TRBV7-9 and TRBJ1-5, is as follows: DTGVSQNPRHKITKRGQNVTFRCDPISEHNRLYWYRQTLGQGPEFLTYFQNEAQLEKSRLLSDRFSAERPKGSFSTLEIQRTEQGDSAMYLCASSLGALDQPQHFGDGTRLSIL.

V gene TRBV2 combines with J gene TRBJ2-2; possibly TRBD1 for D (6 bases). Germline CDR1 SNHLY, CDR2 FYNNEI. Trimming removed 6 bases at V and 5 bases at J, with 10 bases between. The length of the CDR3 is 13 residues. CDR3 bases: TGTGCCAGCAGACAGCAGGGGACCGGGGAGCTGTTTTTT. Translated: CASRQQGTGELFF.

The V and J genes are TRBV19 and TRBJ2-5, with 7 bases lining up with TRBD1. The CDR3 sequence is 16 residues long. With 3 bases clipped from V and 3 bases from J, the junction kept 10 bases outside the gene matches. Germline CDR1 LNHDA, CDR2 SQIVND (reference sequence). CDR3 nucleotides: TGTGCCAGTAGTATTGCGACGGGACAGTCGGAAGAGACCCAGTACTTC. Encoded protein: CASSIATGQSEETQYF.

The chain couples TRBV4-2 to TRBJ2-7; TRBD1 is a possible D gene (5 bases). This CDR3 has 14 amino acids. V was clipped by 5 bases and J by 5 bases, with 16 bases between them. Germline V lookup: CDR1 LGHNA, CDR2 YNFKEQ. The CDR3 nucleotides read TGTGCCAGCAGCAACCGACAGCCCGGCGACGAGCAGTACTTC. Translating gives CASSNRQPGDEQYF.

The gene calls are TRBV6-5 and TRBJ2-6; D is ambiguous. V was shortened by 5 bases and J by 0 bases, with 8 bases between the two germline ends. This CDR3 comprises 15 residues. Germline lookup yields CDR1 MNHEY and CDR2 SVGAGI. In DNA form, the CDR3 reads TGTGCCAGCAGTACCTCTAGCTCTGGGGCCAACGTCCTGACTTTC. Encoded protein: CASSTSSSGANVLTF.

The J gene is TRBJ1-2, the V gene TRBV29-1; TRBD1 is a possible D gene (6 bases). Germline V gene data show CDR1 as SQVTM and CDR2 as ANQGSEA. The CDR3 covers 9 residues. V lost 6 bases and J lost 10, with 9 bases in between. CDR3 bases: TGCAGCGTATCAGGGGACTACACCTTC. Its protein is CSVSGDYTF.

The rearrangement uses TRBV28 and TRBJ1-6; D remains ambiguous. The CDR3 has 14 residues. The germline V gene encodes CDR1 MDHEN and CDR2 SYDVKM. V dropped 5 bases and J dropped 7 bases, with 12 bases sitting between them. CDR3 nucleotide sequence: TGTGCCAGCAGTCCGCCACCAATAAATTCACCCCTCCACTTT. Translating gives CASSPPPINSPLHF.

The gene calls are TRBV29-1 and TRBJ1-1; 9 bases are shared with TRBD1. Germline lookup yields CDR1 SQVTM and CDR2 ANQGSEA. Trimming took 6 bases from V and 4 from J; bases not matched to a gene: 9. This CDR3 is built from 14 residues. CDR3 residues: CSVPGQGRGTEAFF. CDR3 coding DNA: TGCAGCGTCCCCGGACAGGGGAGAGGCACTGAAGCTTTCTTT.

The chain has TRBV11-2 and TRBJ1-5, with D tentatively TRBD1 (6 bases). The CDR3 runs to 16 residues. Trimming pared 5 bases from V and 3 bases from J, leaving 17 bases between. The germline V gene encodes CDR1 SGHAT and CDR2 FQNNGV. The CDR3 DNA sequence: TGTGCCAGCAGCCCCCCAAGGGGGGGACTCAATCAGCCCCAGCATTTT. Protein: CASSPPRGGLNQPQHF. Using reference TRBV11-2 and TRBJ1-5 for the parts outside the CDR3, the full variable domain is EAGVAQSPRYKIIEKRQSVAFWCNPISGHATLYWYQQILGQGPKLLIQFQNNGVVDDSQLPKDRFSAERLKGVDSTLKIQPAKLEDSAVYLCASSPPRGGLNQPQHFGDGTRLSIL.

This chain links TRBV29-1 with TRBJ1-1; D gene unclear. The CDR3 is made up of 14 amino acids. CDR1 and CDR2 (germline): SQVTM, ANQGSEA. V dropped 4 bases and J dropped 3 bases, with 15 bases sitting between them. The CDR3 bases are TGCAGCGTTGTGGTGACGGCGCGGGACACTGAAGCTTTCTTT. As protein: CSVVVTARDTEAFF.

The chain links TRBV29-1 to TRBJ2-1; D remains unclear. The CDR3 sequence is 12 residues long. CDR1 is SQVTM, CDR2 ANQGSEA, per germline. The V end was cut by 2 bases, the J end by 6 bases, with 8 bases between. For the CDR3, the DNA is TGCAGCGTTGAAATCCTGGGCAATGAGCAGTTCTTC. Protein sequence: CSVEILGNEQFF.

The chain carries TRBV7-2 and TRBJ2-1; 11 nucleotides align to TRBD2. CDR3 length equals 18 residues. CDR1 SGHTA and CDR2 FQGNSA come from the germline V gene. Trimming took 5 bases from V and 9 from J; bases not matched to a gene: 18. The CDR3 sequence: CASSPRGGVGLAGGEQFF. The CDR3 region has the DNA TGTGCCAGCAGCCCTCGAGGAGGAGTAGGCCTAGCGGGAGGTGAGCAGTTCTTC. The whole variable domain, remainder taken from reference TRBV7-2 and TRBJ2-1, is GAGVSQSPSNKVTEKGKDVELRCDPISGHTALYWYRQSLGQGLEFLIYFQGNSAPDKSGLPSDRFSAERTGGSVSTLTIQRTQQEDSAVYLCASSPRGGVGLAGGEQFFGPGTRLTVL.

The rearrangement links TRBV19 to TRBJ1-1; D ambiguous. Germline V gene data show CDR1 as LNHDA and CDR2 as SQIVND (reference sequence). This CDR3 region has 15 residues. V gave up 2 bases and J gave up 2 bases, with 12 bases separating them. The CDR3, as DNA: TGTGCCAGTAGTATATACGGCAGCCTAAACACTGAAGCTTTCTTT. Residues: CASSIYGSLNTEAFF.

V is TRBV4-3 and J is TRBJ2-4, with TRBD1 identical over 8 bases. V lost 0 bases, J lost 9 bases, and 13 bases stayed unmatched. Germline values: CDR1 LGHNA, CDR2 YSLEER. This CDR3 is 17 amino acids long. DNA for the CDR3: TGCGCCAGCAGCCAAGACGGGCCCGGACAGGGAAGGACCATTCAGTACTTC. Protein: CASSQDGPGQGRTIQYF.

The V and J genes are TRBV3-1 (or the pseudogene TRBV3-2) and TRBJ1-1, with D possibly being TRBD1 (5 bases). V was cut by 4 bases and J by 4 bases, with 13 bases left in between. Per the germline V gene, CDR1 is LGHDT and CDR2 is YNNKEL (reference sequence). CDR3 length: 14 residues. CDR3 amino acids: CASSPSGGSTEAFF. CDR3 nucleotide sequence: TGTGCCAGCAGCCCCAGCGGGGGTAGCACTGAAGCTTTCTTT.

The rearrangement joins TRBV10-3 to TRBJ2-3; 12 nucleotides agree with TRBD2. The CDR3 is 16 amino acids. In germline, CDR1 is ENHRY, CDR2 SYGVKD. J gave up 4 bases and V 4 bases, and 6 bases lay outside the gene matches. This CDR3 reads CAISATTSGSSDTQYF. The DNA of the CDR3 is TGTGCCATCAGTGCCACGACTAGCGGGAGCTCAGATACGCAGTATTTT.

The rearrangement uses TRBV27 and TRBJ1-1; no clear D. V gave up 4 bases and J gave up 1 base, with 16 bases separating them. This CDR3 has 16 residues. CDR1 and CDR2 from the germline V gene are MNHEY and SMNVEV (reference sequence). The CDR3 loop reads CASSSPSNSENTEAFF. The CDR3 DNA reads TGTGCCAGCAGTTCCCCAAGCAACTCGGAGAACACTGAAGCTTTCTTT.